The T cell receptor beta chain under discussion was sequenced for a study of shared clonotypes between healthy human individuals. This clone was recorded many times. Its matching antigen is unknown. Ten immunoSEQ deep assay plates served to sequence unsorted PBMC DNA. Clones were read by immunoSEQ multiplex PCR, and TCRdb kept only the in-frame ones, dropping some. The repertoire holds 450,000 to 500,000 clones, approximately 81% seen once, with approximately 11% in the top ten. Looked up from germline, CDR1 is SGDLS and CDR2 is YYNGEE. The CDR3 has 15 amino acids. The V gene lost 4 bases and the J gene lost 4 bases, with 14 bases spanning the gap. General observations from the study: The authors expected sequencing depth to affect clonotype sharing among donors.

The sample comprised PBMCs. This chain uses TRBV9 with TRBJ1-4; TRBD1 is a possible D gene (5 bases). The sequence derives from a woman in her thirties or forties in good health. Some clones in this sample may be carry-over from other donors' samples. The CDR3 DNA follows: TGTGCCAGCAGCCCGGACCGGGGGTTTAATGAAAAACTGTTTTTT. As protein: CASSPDRGFNEKLFF.